This T cell receptor (beta chain) was profiled in a study of blood T cell repertoires in COVID-19. Study as a whole: COVID-19 samples from acute and convalescent phases originated in the United States, Italy and Spain. PBMCs, B-cell-depleted T cells, or T cells provided the cDNA or gDNA that made up the material.

Looked up from germline, CDR1 is MNHEY and CDR2 is SVGAGI. The V segment lost 6 bases and the J segment 4 bases; nucleotides outside the gene matches: 2. The CDR3 loop spans 12 amino acids. The sample holds one count of this clone. Authors' analysis steps: From reference gene primer amplification, estimates of nucleated cell counts were derived. This table comes from immunoSEQ multiplex PCR, and its TCRdb copy is limited to in-frame clones, with some not included. Clone size and the V and J calls come from that table; the DNA yielded D and trimming. Among around 110,000 clones listed, 84% were seen once.

What was sequenced was peripheral blood. The chain has TRBV6-5 and TRBJ2-5; TRBD2 agrees at 7 bases. The TCR originated in a woman aged 55-70 years with acute or convalescent COVID-19. CDR3 in amino acids: CASRGGGETQYF. DNA for the CDR3: TGTGCCAGCAGGGGCGGGGGAGAGACCCAGTACTTC.